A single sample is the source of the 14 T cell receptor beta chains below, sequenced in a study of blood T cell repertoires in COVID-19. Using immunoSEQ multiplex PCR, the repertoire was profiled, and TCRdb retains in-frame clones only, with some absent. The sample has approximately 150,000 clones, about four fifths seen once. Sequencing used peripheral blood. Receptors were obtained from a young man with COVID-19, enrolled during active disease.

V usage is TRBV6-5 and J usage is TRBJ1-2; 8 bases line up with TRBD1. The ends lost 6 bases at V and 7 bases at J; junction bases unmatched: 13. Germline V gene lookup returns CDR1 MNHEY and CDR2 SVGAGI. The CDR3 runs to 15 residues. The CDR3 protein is CASRKNQAGTGGYTF. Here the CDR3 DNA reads TGTGCCAGCAGAAAAAACCAAGCCGGGACAGGTGGCTACACCTTC.

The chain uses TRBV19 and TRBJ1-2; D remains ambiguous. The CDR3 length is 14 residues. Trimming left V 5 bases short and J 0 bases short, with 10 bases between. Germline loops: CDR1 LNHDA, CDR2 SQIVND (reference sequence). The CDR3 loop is CASSFPRTNYGYTF. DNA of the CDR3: TGTGCCAGTAGTTTCCCCAGGACTAACTATGGCTACACCTTC.

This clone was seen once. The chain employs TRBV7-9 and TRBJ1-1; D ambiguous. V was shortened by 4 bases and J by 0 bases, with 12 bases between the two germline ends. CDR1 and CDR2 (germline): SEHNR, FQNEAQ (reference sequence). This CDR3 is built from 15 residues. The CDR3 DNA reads TGTGCCAGCAGCTCGACTCAGTCCATGAACACTGAAGCTTTCTTT. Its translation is CASSSTQSMNTEAFF.

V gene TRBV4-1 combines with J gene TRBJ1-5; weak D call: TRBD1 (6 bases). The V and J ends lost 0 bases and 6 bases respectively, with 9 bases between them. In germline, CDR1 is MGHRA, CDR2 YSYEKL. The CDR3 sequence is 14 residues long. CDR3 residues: CASSQEQGRQPQHF. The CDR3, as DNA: TGCGCCAGCAGCCAAGAACAGGGACGTCAGCCCCAGCATTTT.

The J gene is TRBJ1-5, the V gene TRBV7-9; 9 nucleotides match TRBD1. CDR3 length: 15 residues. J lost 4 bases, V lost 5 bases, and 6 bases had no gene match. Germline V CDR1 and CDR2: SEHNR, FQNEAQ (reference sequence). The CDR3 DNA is TGTGCCAGCAGCCGAACAGGGGGCGGGAATCAGCCCCAGCATTTT. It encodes CASSRTGGGNQPQHF.

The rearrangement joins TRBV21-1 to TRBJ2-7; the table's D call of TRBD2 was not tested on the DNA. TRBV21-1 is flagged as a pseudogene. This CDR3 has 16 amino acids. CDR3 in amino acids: CASSKGYGGGSYEQYF. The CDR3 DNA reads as TGTGCCAGCAGCAAAGGTTATGGGGGGGGATCCTACGAGCAGTACTTC.

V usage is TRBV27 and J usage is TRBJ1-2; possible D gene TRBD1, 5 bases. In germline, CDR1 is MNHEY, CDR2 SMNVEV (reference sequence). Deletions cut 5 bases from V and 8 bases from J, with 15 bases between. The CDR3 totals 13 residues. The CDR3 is CASSPGGGNGYTF. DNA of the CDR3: TGTGCCAGCAGTCCCGGGGGAGGGAACGGCTACACCTTC.

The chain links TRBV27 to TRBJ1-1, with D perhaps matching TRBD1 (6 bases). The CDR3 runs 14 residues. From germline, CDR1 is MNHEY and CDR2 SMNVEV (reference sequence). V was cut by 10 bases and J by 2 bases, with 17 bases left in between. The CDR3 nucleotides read TGTGCCACTAGATCTAGGGGGGGAAACACTGAAGCTTTCTTT. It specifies CATRSRGGNTEAFF.

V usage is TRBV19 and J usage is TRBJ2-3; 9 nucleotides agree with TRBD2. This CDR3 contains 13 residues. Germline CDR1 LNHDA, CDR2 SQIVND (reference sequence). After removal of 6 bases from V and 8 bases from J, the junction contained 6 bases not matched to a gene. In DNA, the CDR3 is TGTGCCAGTAGCTCGGGACTAGCTGGTACGCAGTATTTT. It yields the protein CASSSGLAGTQYF.

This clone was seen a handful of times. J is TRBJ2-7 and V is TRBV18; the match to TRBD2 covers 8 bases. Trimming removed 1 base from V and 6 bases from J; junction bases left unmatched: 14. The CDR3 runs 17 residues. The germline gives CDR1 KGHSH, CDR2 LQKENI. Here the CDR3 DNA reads TGTGCCAGCTCACCACGTAGCGGGATAATGCAGGGTAGCGAGCAGTACTTC. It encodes CASSPRSGIMQGSEQYF.

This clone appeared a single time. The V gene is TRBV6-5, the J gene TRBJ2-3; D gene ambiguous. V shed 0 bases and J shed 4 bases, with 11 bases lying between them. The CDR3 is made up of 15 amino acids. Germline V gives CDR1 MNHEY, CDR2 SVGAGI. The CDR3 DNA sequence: TGTGCCAGCAGTTACTCGAACGTCCGGGCAGATACGCAGTATTTT. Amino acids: CASSYSNVRADTQYF.

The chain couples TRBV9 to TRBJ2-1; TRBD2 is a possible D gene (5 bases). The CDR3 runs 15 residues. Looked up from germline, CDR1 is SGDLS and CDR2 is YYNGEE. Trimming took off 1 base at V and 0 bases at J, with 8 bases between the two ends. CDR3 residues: CASSVTGGSYNEQFF. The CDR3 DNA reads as TGTGCCAGCAGCGTAACCGGAGGCTCCTACAATGAGCAGTTCTTC. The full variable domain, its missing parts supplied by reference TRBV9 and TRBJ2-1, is DSGVTQTPKHLITATGQRVTLRCSPRSGDLSVYWYQQSLDQGLQFLIQYYNGEERAKGNILERFSAQQFPDLHSELNLSSLELGDSALYFCASSVTGGSYNEQFFGPGTRLTVL.

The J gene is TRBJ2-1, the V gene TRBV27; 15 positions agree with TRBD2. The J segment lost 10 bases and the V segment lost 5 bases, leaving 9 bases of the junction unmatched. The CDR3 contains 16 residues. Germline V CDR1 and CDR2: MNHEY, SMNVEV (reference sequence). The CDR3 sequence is CASSGRTSGRALEQFF. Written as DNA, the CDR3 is TGTGCCAGCAGTGGTCGGACTAGCGGGAGGGCCTTAGAGCAGTTCTTC.

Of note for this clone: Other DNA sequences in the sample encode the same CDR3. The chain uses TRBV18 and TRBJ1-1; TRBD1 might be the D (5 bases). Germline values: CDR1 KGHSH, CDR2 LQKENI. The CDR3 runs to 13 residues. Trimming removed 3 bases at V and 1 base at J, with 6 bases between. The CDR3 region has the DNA TGTGCCAGCTCACCCCAGGGGAACACTGAAGCTTTCTTT. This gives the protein CASSPQGNTEAFF. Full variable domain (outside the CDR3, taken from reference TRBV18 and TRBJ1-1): NAGVMQNPRHLVRRRGQEARLRCSPMKGHSHVYWYRQLPEEGLKFMVYLQKENIIDESGMPKERFSAEFPKEGPSILRIQQVVRGDSAAYFCASSPQGNTEAFFGQGTRLTVV.